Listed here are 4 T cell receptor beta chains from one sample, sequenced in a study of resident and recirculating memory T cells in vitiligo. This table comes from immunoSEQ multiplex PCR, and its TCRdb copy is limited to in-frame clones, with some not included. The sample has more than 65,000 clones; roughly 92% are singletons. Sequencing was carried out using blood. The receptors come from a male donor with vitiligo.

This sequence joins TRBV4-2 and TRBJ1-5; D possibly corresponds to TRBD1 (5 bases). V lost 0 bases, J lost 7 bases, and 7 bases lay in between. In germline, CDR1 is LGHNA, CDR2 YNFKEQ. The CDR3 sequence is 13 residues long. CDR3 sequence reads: CASSQERGQPQHF. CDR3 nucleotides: TGTGCCAGCAGCCAAGAACGGGGGCAGCCCCAGCATTTT.

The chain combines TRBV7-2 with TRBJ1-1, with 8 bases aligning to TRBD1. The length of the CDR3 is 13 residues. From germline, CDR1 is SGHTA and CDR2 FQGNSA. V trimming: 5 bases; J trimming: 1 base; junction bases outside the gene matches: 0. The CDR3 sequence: CASSGQGNTEAFF. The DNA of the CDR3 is TGTGCCAGCAGCGGACAGGGGAACACTGAAGCTTTCTTT.

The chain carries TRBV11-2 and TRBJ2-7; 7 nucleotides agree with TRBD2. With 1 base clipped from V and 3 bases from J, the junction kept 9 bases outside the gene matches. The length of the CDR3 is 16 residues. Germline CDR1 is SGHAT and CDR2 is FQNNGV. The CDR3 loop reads CASSLVSAGILYEQYF. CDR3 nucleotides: TGTGCCAGCAGCTTAGTGTCAGCGGGGATTCTCTACGAGCAGTACTTC. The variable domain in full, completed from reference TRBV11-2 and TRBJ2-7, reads EAGVAQSPRYKIIEKRQSVAFWCNPISGHATLYWYQQILGQGPKLLIQFQNNGVVDDSQLPKDRFSAERLKGVDSTLKIQPAKLEDSAVYLCASSLVSAGILYEQYFGPGTRLTVT.

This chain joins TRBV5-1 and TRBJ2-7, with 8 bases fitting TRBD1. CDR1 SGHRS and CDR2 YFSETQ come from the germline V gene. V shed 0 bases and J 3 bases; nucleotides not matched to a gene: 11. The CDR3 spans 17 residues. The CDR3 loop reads CASSLAAGGKNNYEQYF. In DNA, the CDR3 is TGCGCCAGCAGCTTGGCAGCAGGGGGCAAAAATAACTACGAGCAGTACTTC.